This TCR beta chain derives from a study of regulatory T cells in long-lasting Graves disease (dated by TCRdb to 2020 to 2022). For context, the study as a whole: Antithyroid drugs had been taken for less than 3 months by newly diagnosed Graves' disease patients. A total of about 35 samples underwent TCR sequencing: about 13 from persistent and approximately 20 from newly diagnosed Graves' disease patients. Patients with persistent Graves' disease were compared with patients with newly diagnosed Graves' disease using TCR sequencing and RNA sequencing of peripheral blood. The study was registered as a clinical trial and conducted in China.

The paper's findings and limits, for the study overall: Persistent Graves' disease patients showed lower TCR Shannon entropy and fewer highly expanded clones than newly diagnosed patients, suggesting clonal expansion. Only peripheral blood was studied, because thyroid tissue, the primary lesion, was inaccessible. Patients with persistent disease shared more public clonotypes (approximately 2,500) than newly diagnosed patients did (966). The authors acknowledged the small sample size as a limitation that may reduce accuracy. Persistent disease showed preferential use of TRBV28, TRBJ1-2 and TRBJ2-5, whereas newly diagnosed disease favored TRBV20-1 and TRBJ2-1. Sequencing and analysis were limited to the TCR beta chain.

The germline V gene (reference sequence) specifies MNHEY as CDR1 and SMNVEV as CDR2. V and J lose 6 bases and 0 bases, and a span of 17 bases separates them. The CDR3 runs 16 residues from the cysteine to the phenylalanine. Only the CDR3 part of the read is kept: 48 bases, read in frame from the first base. A few counts support this clonotype. Its antigen is still unknown. No quality values exist for individual bases; no much larger clone is one base distant. The protocol used for the library was multiplex PCR. Sequencing used an Illumina HiSeq 4000. TCR beta libraries were built with iRepertoire HTBI primers and Arm-PCR amplification of CDR3 regions. Before sequencing, the PCR products underwent gel purification. The paper's data handling went like this. Gene usage analysis of CDR3 amino acid clonotypes used the 55 to 80 TRBV and about 14 TRBJ segments found across samples. Filtered high-quality paired reads were merged into contigs using COPE and FqMerger. Contigs were aligned with BLAST to IMGT TRBV, TRBD and TRBJ reference genes, and CDR3 was defined per IMGT. Any clonotype with a frequency above 0.1% was counted as a highly expanded clone. Repertoire diversity was measured by Shannon entropy, and V-J evenness by the Gini coefficient. Public clonotypes were defined as clonotypes shared by more than one individual. In TCRdb, the public reads were trimmed at Q25 with fastp and aligned with MiXCR, with productive beta chains retained. Here each entry gathers all rows of one CDR3 protein and keeps the most common genes and DNA. V and J calls and clone size were set by TCRdb, not the authors. The sample table contains around 450,000 distinct CDR3 sequences; only one count was recorded for about 15% of them. In total, the top ten clones hold around 15% of the sample.

Taken with the paper, the label for time point translates to: newly diagnosed GD, antithyroid drugs for less than 3 months. RNA was extracted from PBMCs in TRIzol for both TCR sequencing and RNA sequencing. The diagnosis of Graves' disease was made according to American Thyroid Association guidelines. Patients were recruited from an endocrinology department in Xi'an, China. From each patient, about 9 milliliters of peripheral blood was collected into an EDTA anticoagulant tube. PBMCs were isolated by Ficoll Paque Plus density gradient separation without further T cell sorting. An Agilent 2100 Bioanalyzer and agarose gel were used to check RNA quality, and a NanoDrop 2000 was used to measure RNA concentration. The data also belong to a second study, concerning T cells in Graves' hyperthyroidism and ophthalmopathy. That second publication adds: Stable Graves' hyperthyroidism was defined as no progression to ophthalmopathy during 18 months of follow-up. The hyperthyroidism patients were between 18 and 65 years old and newly diagnosed, with a disease duration of less than 2 months. Any patient with an uncontrolled infection, another autoimmune disease, pregnancy or lactation was excluded. Diagnoses were based on clinical symptoms, serum thyroxine and TRAb, thyroid ultrasound and orbital computed tomography. The TCR CDR3 was subjected to a first round of RT-PCR using the HTBI primer set and the Qiagen OneStep RT-PCR kit. Most expanded thyroid clonotypes (frequency above 0.001) were also found in blood, which suggests that blood repertoires may mirror thyroid immune responses. In cross-validation, a model built on a 13 V-J signature told ophthalmopathy apart from stable hyperthyroidism with approximately 90% sensitivity and about 81% specificity, and in testing the same model reached 80%/75%. In validation, the model predicted progression to ophthalmopathy with roughly 70% sensitivity and approximately 72% specificity, a median of 6.5 months before onset. To identify TCR V-J signatures that set the groups apart, the researchers used a discovery cohort of 90 to 100 patients, made up of roughly 45 with Graves' ophthalmopathy and about 60 with stable Graves' hyperthyroidism. Whether ophthalmopathy could be predicted prospectively was tested in an independent validation cohort made up of 18 to 20 hyperthyroidism patients plus 17 patients who later progressed to ophthalmopathy. For training and testing, the 80 to 100 patients in the discovery cohort were randomly divided in a 7:3 ratio. In about 6 Graves' hyperthyroidism patients, the study also compared T-cell repertoires from thyroid tissue with T-cell repertoires from blood. After sampling, hyperthyroidism patients received methimazole starting at 30 mg daily, and ophthalmopathy patients received high-dose intravenous methylprednisolone. Libraries were constructed in a second round of multiplex PCR, after which size selection and purification were carried out. The libraries were sequenced on an Illumina HiSeq2000 using paired-end 100 bp reads. SOAPnuke was used to process the raw data, throwing out any read that contained adapters or uncalled bases, had a mean Phred below 15, or lacked an exact constant-primer or identifier match. High-quality paired reads were merged with COPE v1.2.5, and unique nucleotide sequences were defined as clonotypes. MiTCR v1.1 was used to align clonotypes to the IMGT TRBV, TRBD and TRBJ reference segments. Only V-J combinations with frequency above 0.0001, covering 99% to 99.2% of repertoires, were analysed. A TCS score was defined as the ratio between F50 (clonal expansion) and ExV (chaos), using BLOSUM62-based TCRdist between CDR3 peptides within each V-J. Welch's t-statistics and random forest reduced around 520 V-J features to 10 to 15, which were used in a naive Bayes classifier (R e1071). No statistical method was used to fix the sample size in advance, and group allocation was not hidden from the investigators. TCR Vbeta CDR3 sequencing of approximately 140 peripheral blood samples (over 40 ophthalmopathy, about 80 hyperthyroidism and roughly 17 progressor patients) is reported in the paper.

The source was peripheral blood mononuclear cells (PBMCs), collected at new diagnosis, from a patient treated with antithyroid drugs. The chain uses TRBV27 and TRBJ1-1; tentative D gene TRBD1, with 6 bases matching. The clonotype comes from a woman aged 25 to 39 with Graves disease. Donor details come from another sample of the same person, matched by shared clones. This receptor has the CDR3 CASSLGQPWVNTEAFF. The bases read TGTGCCAGCAGCCTGGGACAACCTTGGGTGAACACTGAAGCTTTCTTT.